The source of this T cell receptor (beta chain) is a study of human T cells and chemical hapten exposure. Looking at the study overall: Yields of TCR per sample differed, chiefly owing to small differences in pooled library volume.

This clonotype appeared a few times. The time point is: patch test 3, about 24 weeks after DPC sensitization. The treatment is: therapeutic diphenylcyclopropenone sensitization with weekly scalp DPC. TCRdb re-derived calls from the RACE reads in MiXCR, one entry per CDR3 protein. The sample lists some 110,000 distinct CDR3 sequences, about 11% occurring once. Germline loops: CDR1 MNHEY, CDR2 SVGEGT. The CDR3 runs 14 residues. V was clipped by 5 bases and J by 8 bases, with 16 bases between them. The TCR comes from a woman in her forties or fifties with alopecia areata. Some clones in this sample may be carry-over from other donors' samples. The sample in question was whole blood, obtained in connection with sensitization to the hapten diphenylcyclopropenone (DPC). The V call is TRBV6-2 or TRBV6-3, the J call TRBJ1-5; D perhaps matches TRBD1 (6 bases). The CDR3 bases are TGTGCCAGCAGTCTTTTGGGGGGCTGGGAGCCCCAGCATTTT. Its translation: CASSLLGGWEPQHF.